The 14 T cell receptor beta chains below come from one sample, sequenced in a study of human T cells and chemical hapten exposure. One entry per CDR3 protein results from TCRdb running MiXCR on the 5' RACE reads. Altogether under 150,000 distinct CDR3 sequences are present, approximately 20% being singletons, with the ten largest covering approximately 2.8%. Unfractionated whole blood was the source from which total RNA was extracted. Source of these receptors: a human donor in good health.

This clonotype was recorded a few times. The V call is TRBV28, the J call TRBJ2-7, with D perhaps matching TRBD2 (6 bases). CDR1 and CDR2 (germline): MDHEN, SYDVKM. V was cut by 3 bases and J by 3 bases, with 12 bases left in between. The CDR3 has 14 amino acids. The chain's CDR3 is CASSLRGPVYEQYF. The CDR3 coding sequence is TGTGCCAGCAGTTTGCGGGGACCAGTCTACGAGCAGTACTTC.

This clonotype was detected only a few times. This sequence joins TRBV20-1 and TRBJ1-2; D ambiguous. Germline loops: CDR1 DFQATT, CDR2 SNEGSKA (reference sequence). The length of the CDR3 is 13 residues. V was clipped by 6 bases and J by 5 bases, with 16 bases between them. The CDR3 DNA reads TGCAGTGCGGAGCAGAAGGAGAGATATGGCTACACCTTC. It codes for CSAEQKERYGYTF.

This chain uses TRBV29-1 with TRBJ2-5; D gene unclear. V was clipped by 4 bases and J by 2 bases, with 8 bases between them. This CDR3 contains 12 residues. Germline CDR1 SQVTM, CDR2 ANQGSEA. The CDR3 region is CSVGLKQETQYF. For the CDR3, the DNA is TGCAGCGTTGGGCTGAAACAAGAGACCCAGTACTTC.

The chain combines TRBV5-6 with TRBJ2-7; tentatively, D is TRBD1 (7 bases). V lost 0 bases and J 4 bases, leaving 26 bases between the germline ends. This CDR3 spans 19 amino acids. Germline V gene data show CDR1 as SGHDT and CDR2 as YYEEEE. DNA of the CDR3: TGTGCCAGCAGCTTGGTAGGGCCGGGAGTAGCGGACAGGAAATACGAGCAGTACTTC. This gives the protein CASSLVGPGVADRKYEQYF.

V is TRBV3-1 and J is TRBJ2-3; no clear D. Trimming took off 3 bases at V and 1 base at J, with 17 bases between the two ends. Per germline, CDR1 LGHDT and CDR2 YNNKEL (reference sequence). The CDR3 totals 17 residues. CDR3 coding DNA: TGTGCCAGCAGCCATGATAGACTGGCATCAGGCACAGATACGCAGTATTTT. Protein product: CASSHDRLASGTDTQYF.

The chain recombines TRBV3-1 with TRBJ2-7, with D tentatively TRBD1 or TRBD2 (5 bases each). The CDR3 is 12 amino acids. V lost 4 bases, J lost 7 bases, and 11 bases lay in between. Germline CDR1 LGHDT, CDR2 YNNKEL (reference sequence). The CDR3: CASSRGNGEQYF. The CDR3 DNA sequence: TGTGCCAGCAGCCGGGGGAATGGAGAGCAGTACTTC.

This sequence joins TRBV14 and TRBJ2-7; 11 nucleotides agree with TRBD2. Losses at the gene ends were 5 bases for V and 3 bases for J; bases not matched to a gene: 6. The CDR3 loop spans 15 amino acids. Per germline, CDR1 SGHDN and CDR2 FVKESK. The CDR3 protein is CASSLAGGSFYEQYF. CDR3 coding DNA: TGTGCCAGCAGCTTAGCGGGAGGGAGCTTCTACGAGCAGTACTTC. The variable domain in full, completed from reference TRBV14 and TRBJ2-7, reads EAGVTQFPSHSVIEKGQTVTLRCDPISGHDNLYWYRRVMGKEIKFLLHFVKESKQDESGMPNNRFLAERTGGTYSTLKVQPAELEDSGVYFCASSLAGGSFYEQYFGPGTRLTVT.

This clonotype has a count of ten or more. The chain links TRBV28 to TRBJ2-7, with D unclear. Germline CDR1 reads MDHEN; CDR2 reads SYDVKM. CDR3 size: 12 residues. Trimming stripped 4 bases from V and 2 bases from J, with 6 bases between. CDR3 nucleotides: TGTGCCAGCAGTTCCCGCCCCTACGAGCAGTACTTC. Protein sequence: CASSSRPYEQYF.

This clonotype was detected a few times. The genes are TRBV5-1 and TRBJ1-1; D possibly corresponds to TRBD1 (5 bases). V lost 0 bases and J lost 8, with 11 bases in between. The CDR3 totals 13 residues. The germline CDR1 and CDR2 sequences are SGHRS and YFSETQ. This chain's CDR3 is CASSLAPGREAFF. In nucleotides, the CDR3 is TGCGCCAGCAGCTTGGCCCCGGGGCGAGAAGCTTTCTTT. Full variable domain (remainder filled in from reference TRBV5-1 and TRBJ1-1): KAGVTQTPRYLIKTRGQQVTLSCSPISGHRSVSWYQQTPGQGLQFLFEYFSETQRNKGNFPGRFSGRQFSNSRSEMNVSTLELGDSALYLCASSLAPGREAFFGQGTRLTVV.

V and J are TRBV13 and TRBJ2-7; TRBD2 agrees at 7 bases. V shed 3 bases, J shed 3 bases, and the junction held 5 bases outside the gene matches. Germline V gene data show CDR1 as PRHDT and CDR2 as FYEKMQ (reference sequence). The CDR3 loop spans 14 amino acids. This CDR3 reads CASSFGGSFYEQYF. The CDR3 DNA follows: TGTGCCAGCAGCTTTGGCGGGAGTTTCTACGAGCAGTACTTC.

The chain uses TRBV6-5 and TRBJ2-3; D is perhaps TRBD2 (7 bases). The CDR3 is 16 amino acids. With 0 bases removed from V and 4 bases from J, the gap between germline ends came to 14 bases. Germline V CDR1 and CDR2: MNHEY, SVGAGI. The CDR3 sequence: CASSYSGWGGADTQYF. The CDR3 region has the DNA TGTGCCAGCAGTTACTCGGGCTGGGGGGGCGCAGATACGCAGTATTTT.

The chain is built from TRBV3-1 and TRBJ2-6; no definite D call. CDR1 is LGHDT, CDR2 YNNKEL, per germline (reference sequence). V lost 1 base, J lost 0 bases, and 4 bases lay in between. The CDR3 extends over 15 amino acids. CDR3 coding DNA: TGTGCCAGCAGCCAAGCGCACTCTGGGGCCAACGTCCTGACTTTC. Its translation: CASSQAHSGANVLTF.

The genes are TRBV4-1 and TRBJ2-7; TRBD2 aligns across 12 bases. Germline CDR1 reads MGHRA; CDR2 reads YSYEKL. The length of the CDR3 is 15 residues. J was trimmed by 4 bases and V by 5 bases; bases with no gene match: 6. As DNA, the CDR3 is TGCGCCAGCAGCGTTTGGACTAGCGGGACATACGAGCAGTACTTC. It yields the protein CASSVWTSGTYEQYF.

The chain couples TRBV29-1 to TRBJ2-7, with TRBD1 identical over 10 bases. This CDR3 is built from 14 residues. J was trimmed by 4 bases and V by 4 bases; bases with no gene match: 7. Germline CDR1 and CDR2: SQVTM and ANQGSEA. The CDR3 loop reads CSVGQGAIRYEQYF. The CDR3 DNA sequence: TGCAGCGTTGGACAGGGGGCGATAAGGTACGAGCAGTACTTC.